The 18 T cell receptor beta chains in this list originate from one sample, sequenced in a study of blood T cell repertoires in COVID-19. Measured with immunoSEQ multiplex PCR; TCRdb has only the in-frame clones, and not every one. The sample lists more than 85,000 clones, approximately 79% occurring once. Material for sequencing was peripheral blood. These receptors came from a woman of 80 years or more with active or convalescent COVID-19.

V and J are TRBV18 and TRBJ1-5; 12 bases are a match to TRBD1. This CDR3 has 15 residues. V was clipped by 3 bases and J by 7 bases; unmatched bases: 4. Germline CDR1 KGHSH, CDR2 LQKENI. The DNA for the CDR3 is TGTGCCAGCTCACCTGGGACAGGGGGCGGGCAGCCCCAGCATTTT. Translated: CASSPGTGGGQPQHF.

This clone showed up just once. The chain links TRBV4-2 to TRBJ2-1; TRBD1 agrees at 12 bases. J gave up 7 bases and V 3 bases, and 4 bases lay outside the gene matches. Germline loops: CDR1 LGHNA, CDR2 YNFKEQ. This CDR3 region has 15 residues. CDR3 coding DNA: TGTGCCAGCAGCCAGGGACAGGGGGCGAGTAATGAGCAGTTCTTC. It codes for CASSQGQGASNEQFF.

This clone was recorded once. The chain joins TRBV15 to TRBJ2-5, with TRBD2 matching 7 bases. Germline-derived CDR1 and CDR2 are LNHNV and YYDKDF (reference sequence). V trimming: 3 bases; J trimming: 3 bases; junction bases outside the gene matches: 4. CDR3 length: 14 residues. CDR3 DNA sequence: TGTGCCACCAGCAGCGGAGCGGGAAAAGAGACCCAGTACTTC. It encodes CATSSGAGKETQYF.

J is TRBJ2-1 and V is TRBV4-1; possibly TRBD2 for D (6 bases). CDR1 is MGHRA, CDR2 YSYEKL, per germline. This CDR3 comprises 17 residues. V shed 4 bases and J shed 9 bases, with 25 bases lying between them. The CDR3 region has the DNA TGCGCCAGCAGCCGTAAGTCTAGCGAGAGCCTACAATTTGAGCAGTTCTTC. Protein: CASSRKSSESLQFEQFF.

The rearrangement uses TRBV4-2 and TRBJ1-1, with a weak D call TRBD1 (5 bases). The CDR3 has 15 amino acids. V dropped 4 bases and J dropped 3 bases, with 15 bases sitting between them. The V gene's germline CDR1 is LGHNA and CDR2 YNFKEQ. CDR3 amino acids: CASSPRGLSDTEAFF. The CDR3 nucleotides read TGTGCCAGCAGCCCCCGGGGACTATCGGACACTGAAGCTTTCTTT.

The rearrangement uses TRBV2 and TRBJ2-2; D is possibly TRBD1 (7 bases). Trimming removed 4 bases from V and 5 bases from J, with 11 bases in between. The CDR3 extends over 14 amino acids. Germline assignment: CDR1 SNHLY and CDR2 FYNNEI. CDR3 region: CASSGQGGTGELFF. For the CDR3, the DNA is TGTGCCAGCAGTGGACAGGGAGGAACCGGGGAGCTGTTTTTT.

The rearrangement uses TRBV7-9 and TRBJ2-5, with 8 nucleotides matching TRBD1. The CDR3 has 17 amino acids. J lost 5 bases, V lost 5 bases, and 16 bases had no gene match. From germline, CDR1 is SEHNR and CDR2 FQNEAQ (reference sequence). CDR3 protein: CASSPRQGTPQEETQYF. As DNA, the CDR3 is TGTGCCAGCAGCCCCCGACAGGGGACCCCTCAAGAGGAGACCCAGTACTTC.

The CDR3 loop is CASSRGDISYNEQFF. Here the CDR3 DNA reads TGTGCCAGCAGCCGGGGGGACATCTCCTACAATGAGCAGTTCTTC. The chain employs TRBV11-3 and TRBJ2-1, with D perhaps matching TRBD2 (7 bases). The germline gives CDR1 SGHNT, CDR2 YENEEA. With 5 bases removed from V and 0 bases from J, the gap between germline ends came to 11 bases. The CDR3 runs 15 residues.

The CDR3 DNA follows: TGTGCTAGTGGTTTGGGGGGGACAGGGACCCTACTACTAGCGGGATACGAGCAGTACTTC. Its translation: CASGLGGTGTLLLAGYEQYF. The gene calls are TRBV12-5 and TRBJ2-7, with D perhaps matching TRBD2 (10 bases). Trimming took off 1 base at V and 4 bases at J, with 29 bases between the two ends. Germline loops: CDR1 LGHNT, CDR2 FRNRAP. CDR3 length equals 20 residues.

The J gene is TRBJ2-5, the V gene TRBV6-2 or TRBV6-3; the D is unclear. Looked up from germline, CDR1 is MNHEY and CDR2 is SVGEGT. The CDR3 loop spans 11 amino acids. V lost 4 bases and J 5 bases, leaving 5 bases between the germline ends. CDR3 region: CASSSGETQYF. For the CDR3, the DNA is TGTGCCAGCAGTTCCGGGGAGACCCAGTACTTC.

This clone was observed a few times. The chain couples TRBV25-1 to TRBJ2-2; 8 positions match TRBD2. Germline CDR1 MGHDK, CDR2 SYGVNS. CDR3 length: 14 amino acids. Trimming cost V 4 bases and J 5 bases; bases outside gene matches: 3. The CDR3 DNA is TGTGCCAGCAGTGCACTAGCGGATACCGGGGAGCTGTTTTTT. It specifies CASSALADTGELFF.

This clone has a single count. The rearrangement links TRBV18 to TRBJ1-5; a possible D gene is TRBD1 (6 bases). CDR3 length: 13 amino acids. V was pared by 3 bases and J by 7 bases, with 10 bases between. Germline CDR1 reads KGHSH; CDR2 reads LQKENI. CDR3 sequence reads: CASSPGQNQPQHF. The CDR3 nucleotides are TGTGCCAGCTCACCCGGACAGAACCAGCCCCAGCATTTT.

The chain has TRBV5-1 and TRBJ1-2; D might be TRBD1 (6 bases). Germline CDR1 reads SGHRS; CDR2 reads YFSETQ. The CDR3 is made up of 16 amino acids. V lost 2 bases to trimming and J lost 7 bases, with 21 bases between them. CDR3 region: CASSLVFGGLSGGYTF. CDR3 DNA sequence: TGCGCCAGCAGCTTAGTATTTGGGGGCCTTTCGGGTGGCTACACCTTC.

This clone was counted a few times. The chain recombines TRBV25-1 with TRBJ1-2; D might be TRBD1 (6 bases). Germline lookup yields CDR1 MGHDK and CDR2 SYGVNS. Between the trimmed V and J ends, which lost 5 bases and 6 bases, there was a span of 19 bases. The CDR3 consists of 15 residues. CDR3 region: CASSCFWGRQNGYTF. CDR3 DNA: TGTGCCAGCAGTTGCTTTTGGGGGCGACAAAATGGCTACACCTTC.

The chain links TRBV10-3 to TRBJ2-7; 9 bases align to TRBD1. Germline assignment: CDR1 ENHRY and CDR2 SYGVKD. With 3 bases clipped from V and 4 bases from J, the junction kept 7 bases outside the gene matches. There are 15 residues in the CDR3. CDR3 protein: CAISEHRDRVYEQYF. Here the CDR3 DNA reads TGTGCCATCAGTGAACACCGGGACAGGGTGTACGAGCAGTACTTC.

The V and J genes are TRBV10-3 and TRBJ2-1; 13 bases fit TRBD2. V lost 10 bases to trimming and J lost 4 bases; unmatched junction nucleotides: 13. This CDR3 is 17 amino acids long. CDR1 and CDR2 (germline): ENHRY, SYGVKD. The CDR3 protein is CATRSGLAGPGYNEQFF. The CDR3 DNA sequence: TGTGCCACACGGTCGGGACTAGCGGGGCCAGGGTACAATGAGCAGTTCTTC.

The V and J genes are TRBV2 and TRBJ2-7, with 7 bases identical to TRBD2. The CDR3 is made up of 15 amino acids. With V trimmed by 6 bases and J by 5 bases, 13 bases remained unmatched. The germline V gene has CDR1 SNHLY and CDR2 FYNNEI. CDR3 coding DNA: TGTGCCAGCAGGGACCAGGAGGGGAGGGAAGACGAGCAGTACTTC. Amino acid sequence: CASRDQEGREDEQYF.

The CDR3 loop reads CASSQGRYGYTF. In DNA form, the CDR3 reads TGTGCCAGCAGCCAGGGCCGGTATGGCTACACCTTC. The chain recombines TRBV11-2 with TRBJ1-2, with a tentative D call TRBD1 (5 bases). The CDR3 loop spans 12 amino acids. The V and J ends lost 5 bases and 5 bases respectively, with 9 bases between them. Germline CDR1 is SGHAT and CDR2 is FQNNGV.